This T cell receptor (beta chain) was captured in a study of OX40 agonist ivuxolimab in advanced cancers. Looking at the study overall: Ivuxolimab, an agonistic anti-OX40 (CD134) antibody, was given to patients. Hepatocellular carcinoma, melanoma, renal cell or head and neck cancer occurred in dose-escalation patients.

Germline V gene lookup returns CDR1 MNHNS and CDR2 SASEGT. The length of the CDR3 is 14 residues. The ends were cut back, 6 bases at V and 0 bases at J, with 11 bases in the middle. TCRdb's copy holds only in-frame clones and misses some; the assay was immunoSEQ multiplex PCR. The data show 60,000 to 85,000 clones, roughly 84% seen once. V gene TRBV6-1 combines with J gene TRBJ1-2, with D tentatively TRBD1 (6 bases). The sequence came from an adult with an advanced solid tumor such as melanoma, head and neck, liver or kidney cancer. The sequences come from CD4+ or CD8+ T cells sorted from blood, collected in a trial of the OX40 agonist ivuxolimab. The CDR3 DNA is TGTGCCAGCAGATCGGGGGGCTCTAACTATGGCTACACCTTC. Residues: CASRSGGSNYGYTF.